This T cell receptor beta chain originates from a study of T cells in Graves' hyperthyroidism and ophthalmopathy. Study-wide context: Blood was drawn when the patient was first diagnosed and still untreated. General study results and limits: From stable hyperthyroidism, ophthalmopathy was set apart by a 13 V-J model.

This clonotype was counted many times. The antigen is undetermined. TCR beta CDR3 region amplification was performed from RNA transcripts. HTBI primers were used for first-round RT-PCR of the TCR CDR3. TCRdb independently ran MiXCR on the multiplex PCR reads; one entry per CDR3 protein. The data show around 420,000 distinct CDR3 sequences, 15% to 18% seen once. The CDR3 covers 16 residues. The V gene end was trimmed by 0 bases and the J gene end by 3 bases; junction bases not matched to a gene: 7. Germline CDR1 and CDR2: SGHRS and YFSETQ. Uncontrolled infections, other autoimmune diseases, pregnancy or lactation led to exclusion of patients. The PBMCs had their origin in 10 ml of fresh peripheral blood.

Input material: blood. This TCR derives from a woman aged 18-29 years with Graves' hyperthyroidism. V and J are TRBV5-1 and TRBJ1-2; 8 nucleotides match TRBD1. The CDR3 sequence is CASSLAEYRGYYGYTF. Written as DNA, the CDR3 is TGCGCCAGCAGCTTGGCAGAGTACAGGGGGTACTATGGCTACACCTTC.